This T cell receptor (beta chain) stems from a study of OX40 agonist ivuxolimab in advanced cancers. V lost 0 bases, J lost 7 bases, and 13 bases lay in between. The CDR3 runs 15 residues. CDR1 and CDR2 from the germline V gene are MNHEY and SVGAGI. This table comes from immunoSEQ multiplex PCR, and its TCRdb copy is limited to in-frame clones, with some not included. The table includes about 33,000 clones, about nine tenths detected once. This TCR was recovered from an adult with an advanced solid tumor such as melanoma, head and neck, liver or kidney cancer. The rearrangement uses TRBV6-5 and TRBJ2-4; the D gene is possibly TRBD2 (5 bases). Sequenced here: CD4+ or CD8+ T cells sorted from blood, sampled in a trial of the OX40 agonist ivuxolimab. The CDR3 DNA sequence: TGTGCCAGCAGTTACTCGAACCGGAGGAGGAACATTCAGTACTTC. Translating it yields CASSYSNRRRNIQYF.